Listed below are T cell receptor beta chains from one sample, sequenced in a study of blood T cells in healthy people across ages. TCRdb redid the calling of the 5' RACE reads with MiXCR, one entry per CDR3 protein. This table has about 970,000 distinct CDR3 sequences, roughly half appearing once. The sequencing input was blood. The source of these receptors is a woman aged 60-70 years in good health. Both conserved end residues are part of each CDR3. D genes are given only for firm matches. Where a row states a size, it is once, few, many or the class of an expanded clone; other rows omit it.

j_call,v_call,d_call,clone_size,cdr3_aa,cdr3_nt
TRBJ2-1,TRBV9,TRBD2,-,CASSAGGAGYNEQFF,TGTGCCAGCAGCGCCGGGGGGGCGGGCTACAATGAGCAGTTCTTC
TRBJ1-6,TRBV20-1,-,-,CSARIQGSNSPLHF,TGCAGTGCTCGAATACAGGGAAGTAATTCACCCCTCCACTTT
TRBJ2-3,TRBV7-2,TRBD2,-,CASSSLAGGRRDTQYF,TGTGCCAGCAGCTCACTAGCGGGAGGGCGTCGAGATACGCAGTATTTT
TRBJ2-5,TRBV29-1,-,-,CSAEERRGETQYF,TGCAGCGCTGAAGAGAGGAGGGGAGAGACCCAGTACTTC
TRBJ2-1,TRBV5-1,-,few,CASSSDLHNEQFF,TGCGCCAGCAGCTCAGACTTGCACAATGAGCAGTTCTTC
TRBJ2-7,TRBV7-6,TRBD2,-,CASSLGGGGGYNEQYF,TGTGCCAGCAGCTTAGGGGGAGGCGGGGGGTACAACGAGCAGTACTTC
TRBJ2-7,TRBV20-1,TRBD1,few,CSAPRDRIKEQYF,TGCAGTGCGCCCCGGGACAGGATCAAAGAGCAGTACTTC
TRBJ2-5,TRBV7-2,-,few,CASSLVPGLAVGETQYF,TGTGCCAGCAGCTTAGTTCCAGGCCTAGCAGTAGGAGAGACCCAGTACTTC
TRBJ2-1,TRBV2,TRBD1,few,CASSLGQGAFEQFF,TGTGCCAGCAGCCTAGGACAGGGGGCATTCGAGCAGTTCTTC
TRBJ2-7,TRBV4-3,-,-,CASSQRQSYEQYF,TGCGCCAGCAGCCAACGTCAAAGCTACGAGCAGTACTTC
TRBJ2-1,TRBV4-1,-,few,CASSQVVFRNEQFF,TGCGCCAGCAGCCAAGTTGTTTTTCGCAATGAGCAGTTCTTC
TRBJ1-5,TRBV12-5,-,-,CASEARQPQHF,TGTGCTAGTGAGGCGCGTCAGCCCCAGCATTTT
TRBJ2-5,TRBV4-3,-,-,CASSQDRGGGTQYF,TGCGCCAGCAGCCAAGATAGAGGAGGGGGGACCCAGTACTTC
TRBJ2-5,TRBV2,-,-,CASSEGRAPETQYF,TGTGCCAGCAGTGAAGGAAGGGCCCCAGAGACCCAGTACTTC
TRBJ1-2,TRBV27,-,-,CASSPSPRTARKGYTF,TGTGCCAGCAGTCCCTCCCCCAGAACTGCACGGAAAGGCTACACCTTC
TRBJ1-1,TRBV12-3/TRBV12-4,-,-,CASSRRSGESPAFF,TGTGCCAGCAGTCGGAGATCAGGGGAGTCCCCGGCTTTCTTT
TRBJ1-4,TRBV4-1,-,few,CASSQDLGGQPPNEKLFF,TGCGCCAGCAGCCAAGATCTTGGGGGCCAACCCCCCAATGAAAAACTGTTTTTT
TRBJ2-7,TRBV28,TRBD2,many,CASRTPGGFEQYF,TGTGCCAGCAGGACCCCGGGAGGTTTCGAGCAGTACTTC
TRBJ2-1,TRBV10-3,TRBD2,few,CAISVLAGAMDEQFF,TGTGCCATCAGTGTGTTAGCGGGAGCAATGGATGAGCAGTTCTTC
TRBJ2-3,TRBV3-1,-,-,CASSQDRDPRWATQYF,TGTGCCAGCAGCCAAGATCGTGACCCGAGATGGGCTACGCAGTATTTT
TRBJ2-7,TRBV28,TRBD2,-,CASSATGRDEQYF,TGTGCCAGCAGTGCCACCGGGAGGGACGAGCAGTACTTC
TRBJ2-7,TRBV20-1,TRBD2,-,CSAVTSENSYEQYF,TGCAGTGCCGTAACTAGCGAGAACTCCTACGAGCAGTACTTC
TRBJ2-1,TRBV6-2/TRBV6-3,-,-,CASSYGREYNEQFF,TGTGCCAGCAGTTACGGACGGGAGTACAATGAGCAGTTCTTC
TRBJ2-5,TRBV18,-,-,CASSPLPRGSGEQYF,TGTGCCAGCTCACCACTACCCAGGGGTTCGGGTGAGCAGTACTTC
TRBJ2-1,TRBV5-1,TRBD2,-,CASSLTTGTSYNEQFF,TGCGCCAGCAGCCTTACGACCGGGACTAGCTACAATGAGCAGTTCTTC
TRBJ2-7,TRBV5-1,-,-,CASNLEGVDEQYF,TGCGCCAGCAACTTGGAGGGAGTCGACGAGCAGTACTTC
TRBJ1-1,TRBV7-9,-,-,CASSLEVKNTEAFF,TGTGCCAGCAGCTTAGAGGTGAAGAACACTGAAGCTTTCTTT
TRBJ1-1,TRBV27,-,-,CASRIVMNTEAFF,TGTGCCAGCAGAATCGTTATGAACACTGAAGCTTTCTTT
TRBJ2-7,TRBV20-1,TRBD2,once,CSARLAPRASYEQYF,TGCAGTGCGAGACTAGCCCCCAGGGCCTCCTACGAGCAGTACTTC
TRBJ1-5,TRBV7-2,-,-,CASSPWEGGNQPQHF,TGTGCCAGCAGCCCTTGGGAGGGTGGCAATCAGCCCCAGCATTTT
TRBJ1-6,TRBV27,TRBD1,-,CASSPKQGASYNSPLHF,TGTGCCAGCAGTCCGAAACAGGGGGCCTCCTATAATTCACCCCTCCACTTT
TRBJ1-1,TRBV29-1,-,-,CSVEAGVPTEAFF,TGCAGCGTTGAAGCAGGGGTTCCCACTGAAGCTTTCTTT
TRBJ1-5,TRBV10-3,-,-,CAISESADSNQPQHF,TGTGCCATCAGTGAGTCGGCCGATAGCAATCAGCCCCAGCATTTT
TRBJ2-5,TRBV7-2,TRBD2,-,CASSLIAGVGETQYF,TGTGCCAGCAGCTTAATCGCGGGAGTTGGAGAGACCCAGTACTTC
TRBJ2-1,TRBV7-2,-,few,CASSLDRVARNEQFF,TGTGCCAGCAGCTTAGACAGGGTAGCCCGCAATGAGCAGTTCTTC
TRBJ2-1,TRBV4-1,-,-,CASSKGAPGTAGRFF,TGCGCCAGCAGCAAAGGTGCTCCCGGTACGGCAGGGAGGTTCTTC
TRBJ1-6,TRBV29-1,TRBD1,-,CSAGQGANSPLHF,TGCAGCGCGGGACAGGGGGCGAATTCACCCCTCCACTTT
TRBJ1-2,TRBV20-1,-,-,CSAREDSSFVRGYTF,TGCAGTGCTAGAGAGGACTCATCCTTTGTGCGTGGCTACACCTTC
TRBJ2-7,TRBV6-5,-,-,CANSYFKQYEQYF,TGTGCCAACAGTTATTTCAAGCAGTACGAGCAGTACTTC
TRBJ2-1,TRBV2,TRBD2,-,CASSEWTSRNEQFF,TGTGCCAGCAGTGAGTGGACTAGCCGGAATGAGCAGTTCTTC